This is a list of T cell receptor beta chains from one sample in a study of CD8 T cells in Susac syndrome. TCRdb re-derived calls from the immunoSEQ multiplex PCR reads in MiXCR, one entry per CDR3 protein. Of some 300,000 distinct CDR3 sequences detected, over 75% appear once; the ten largest clones hold approximately 0.2%. What was sequenced was CD8+ T cells from PBMCs. These receptor sequences come from a human donor with multiple sclerosis. Each CDR3 is given with its conserved first and last residue. A D gene is named only where the DNA matches it firmly. Clone sizes are given selectively: once, few, many, or a class where the clone is expanded.

d_gene,v_gene,j_gene,abundance,CDR3nt,CDR3aa
-,TRBV6-1,TRBJ2-1,few,TGTGCCAGCACCGATGGAGGCGGCCAGCCCCAGTTCTTC,CASTDGGGQPQFF
-,TRBV24-1,TRBJ2-3,once,TGTGCCACCAGTGATTTGCCCGGGCCTCTCCTACTCACAGATACGCAGTATTTT,CATSDLPGPLLLTDTQYF
TRBD2,TRBV13,TRBJ2-7,-,TGTGCCAGCAGCCCAGCCGGGACTAGCGGGACCTACGAGCAGTACTTC,CASSPAGTSGTYEQYF
TRBD1,TRBV24-1,TRBJ2-2,-,TGTGCCACCAGTGAGGGGACAGGGGTCCCCGGGGAGCTGTTTTTT,CATSEGTGVPGELFF
TRBD1,TRBV12-3/TRBV12-4,TRBJ1-3,-,TGTGCCAGCAGTCGAATCGGACAGGCTGCAGGAGGAAACACCATATATTTT,CASSRIGQAAGGNTIYF
-,TRBV30,TRBJ2-7,-,TGTGCCTGGAGTGTAGTGGCGGACGAACAGTACTTC,CAWSVVADEQYF
TRBD2,TRBV5-4,TRBJ2-3,-,TGTGCCAGCAGCTTAGCCGGGACTAGCGGCACAGATACGCAGTATTTT,CASSLAGTSGTDTQYF
TRBD1,TRBV27,TRBJ2-7,-,TGTGCCAGCAGTCAAGTGGACAGGGGGAACGAGCAGTACTTC,CASSQVDRGNEQYF
TRBD1,TRBV18,TRBJ1-1,-,TGTGCCAGCTCACCGCCCTTGGGACAGCACACTGAAGCTTTCTTT,CASSPPLGQHTEAFF
TRBD2,TRBV29-1,TRBJ2-7,-,TGCAGCGTTGTAGGGCTAGCGGGAGGCTACTACGAGCAGTACTTC,CSVVGLAGGYYEQYF
-,TRBV3-1,TRBJ2-3,-,TGTGCCAGCAGCCATTTATATGAGGGTCCAGATACGCAGTATTTT,CASSHLYEGPDTQYF
TRBD2,TRBV7-3,TRBJ2-1,-,TGTGCCAGCAGCAACGGACTAGCGGGAGTTAATGAGCAGTTCTTC,CASSNGLAGVNEQFF
-,TRBV29-1,TRBJ2-1,few,TGCAGCGTTGGGTGGTACAATGAGCAGTTCTTC,CSVGWYNEQFF
TRBD2,TRBV5-6,TRBJ2-5,-,TGTGCCAGCAGCTTGAAGACTAGCAATTGGGAGACCCAGTACTTC,CASSLKTSNWETQYF
-,TRBV7-9,TRBJ2-3,-,TGTGCCAGCAGCGGGGGGTCGTCCGGCTGGGATACGCAGTATTTT,CASSGGSSGWDTQYF
TRBD2,TRBV28,TRBJ2-7,-,TGTGCCAGCACTATGGGGGGGTTCTACGAGCAGTACTTC,CASTMGGFYEQYF
-,TRBV19,TRBJ2-7,-,TGTGCCAGTAGTAACCTGGAAGCGACAGAAAACTTCTACGAGCAGTACTTC,CASSNLEATENFYEQYF
-,TRBV29-1,TRBJ2-7,-,TGCAGCGTTGAATCGGACGGTGCCCTAGAGCAGTACTTC,CSVESDGALEQYF
TRBD2,TRBV27,TRBJ2-3,-,TGTGCCAGCAGTTCACTAGCGGAGGGAACAGATACGCAGTATTTT,CASSSLAEGTDTQYF
TRBD2,TRBV30,TRBJ2-7,-,TGTGCCTGGTTTGGGTGGATGACTAGCGGGAGGCTCGACGAGCAGTACTTC,CAWFGWMTSGRLDEQYF
TRBD1,TRBV11-2,TRBJ2-5,-,TGTGCCAGCAGCCGTGGACAGGACTTCTACCAAGAGACCCAGTACTTC,CASSRGQDFYQETQYF
-,TRBV7-9,TRBJ1-2,-,TGTGCCAGCAGCTTAGTCGGCAGAGTACCTAACTATGGCTACACCTTC,CASSLVGRVPNYGYTF
-,TRBV6-1,TRBJ2-3,-,TGTGCCAGCAGTGAACCTCGAGGTGCGGATACGCAGTATTTT,CASSEPRGADTQYF
-,TRBV27,TRBJ1-1,-,TGTGCCAGCGGGTTCATGAACACTGAAGCTTTCTTT,CASGFMNTEAFF
-,TRBV10-3,TRBJ2-6,-,TGTGCCACCGACACTGGGGCCAACGTCCTGACTTTC,CATDTGANVLTF
-,TRBV29-1,TRBJ2-5,-,TGCAGCGTTATAGGGTACCAAGAGACCCAGTACTTC,CSVIGYQETQYF
TRBD2,TRBV30,TRBJ2-1,-,TGTGCCTGGAGTGGGGGGGGACTGCAGCAGTTCTTC,CAWSGGGLQQFF
-,TRBV7-9,TRBJ1-2,-,TGTGCCAGCAGCCCAGAATCCTATGGCTACACCTTC,CASSPESYGYTF
-,TRBV5-6,TRBJ2-2,few,TGTGCCAGCAGCTTGGCCAGACCCAACGACGGGGAGCTGTTTTTT,CASSLARPNDGELFF
-,TRBV30,TRBJ1-1,-,TGTGCCTGGAGTGTTATGGCAGGGGCGAACACTGAAGCTTTCTTT,CAWSVMAGANTEAFF
-,TRBV6-1,TRBJ2-3,-,TGTGCCAGCAGTCGCCGACAGACAGACATTAGCACAGATACGCAGTATTTT,CASSRRQTDISTDTQYF
-,TRBV20-1,TRBJ2-7,-,TGCAGTGCGGTGGGGTACCGGGACCGTCCATCCTACGAGCAGTACTTC,CSAVGYRDRPSYEQYF
-,TRBV27,TRBJ2-7,-,TGTGCCAGCAGTTTTGCCCTCTCCTACGAGCAGTACTTC,CASSFALSYEQYF
-,TRBV6-2/TRBV6-3,TRBJ2-1,-,TGTGCCAGCAGTTACTCGATTAAATACAATGAGCAGTTCTTC,CASSYSIKYNEQFF
-,TRBV6-5,TRBJ1-4,-,TGTGCCAGCAGTTACCCCAGTTCGGGGGATCCAGTAGAAACTAATGAAAAACTGTTTTTT,CASSYPSSGDPVETNEKLFF
TRBD1,TRBV28,TRBJ2-7,-,TGTGCCAGTAAGATACAGGGGACCTACGAGCAGTACTTC,CASKIQGTYEQYF
-,TRBV7-9,TRBJ1-2,-,TGTGCCAGCAGCGAACCGGGACGCAATATAATCGGCTACACCTTC,CASSEPGRNIIGYTF
TRBD1,TRBV7-9,TRBJ1-2,-,TGTGCCAGCAGCCCCGCCGGGACAGCAATCTATGGCTACACCTTC,CASSPAGTAIYGYTF
-,TRBV9,TRBJ1-2,once,TGTGCCAGCAGCGAAAGGGAGGGCGTCGACTATGGCTACACCTTC,CASSEREGVDYGYTF
-,TRBV28,TRBJ2-6,-,TGTGCCAGCAGTGTTCCGGGACCAGCCTCTGGGGCCAACGTCCTGACTTTC,CASSVPGPASGANVLTF
-,TRBV2,TRBJ1-1,-,TGTGCCAGTCAAGAGGGGGTTTTAACTGAAGCTTTCTTT,CASQEGVLTEAFF
TRBD2,TRBV4-1,TRBJ2-7,-,TGCGCCAGCAGCCAATACAGCGGGAGCTACGAGCAGTACTTC,CASSQYSGSYEQYF
TRBD1,TRBV29-1,TRBJ2-7,few,TGCAGCGTTGTGGACAGGCGCGTCTCAGGGGAGCAGTACTTC,CSVVDRRVSGEQYF
-,TRBV4-1,TRBJ1-2,-,TGCGCCAGCAGCCTCAGCAGGGCCGGAGCTAACTATGGCTACACCTTC,CASSLSRAGANYGYTF
TRBD2,TRBV5-1,TRBJ2-7,-,TGCGCCAGCAGCCCTGAAATTGCCGGACTAGCCTACTACGAGCAGTACTTC,CASSPEIAGLAYYEQYF
-,TRBV20-1,TRBJ2-5,once,TGCAGTGCTTTCGACAGCCAAGAGACCCAGTACTTC,CSAFDSQETQYF
TRBD2,TRBV28,TRBJ2-3,-,TGTGCCAGCAGGCGGACTAGCGGGACGACCTACGATACGCAGTATTTT,CASRRTSGTTYDTQYF
-,TRBV5-4,TRBJ1-1,once,TGTGCCAGCAGCTTTTTCGGGACCACTGAAGCTTTCTTT,CASSFFGTTEAFF
-,TRBV28,TRBJ2-7,-,TGTGCCAGCAGCCCCTTTACTTACGAGCAGTACTTC,CASSPFTYEQYF
TRBD1,TRBV5-8,TRBJ2-4,once,TGTGCCAGCAGCTTGGGCAGGGGGCTTGAAGACAAAAACATTCAGTACTTC,CASSLGRGLEDKNIQYF
-,TRBV4-2,TRBJ1-5,-,TGTGCCAGCAGCCGCTCCACAGACAATCAGCCCCAGCATTTT,CASSRSTDNQPQHF
TRBD2,TRBV4-2,TRBJ2-3,-,TGTGCCAGCAGCCAAGAGAGCCTAGCGGGGGACACAGATACGCAGTATTTT,CASSQESLAGDTDTQYF
-,TRBV30,TRBJ2-6,-,TGTGCCTACGGACAGGGGGCCAACGTCCTGACTTTC,CAYGQGANVLTF